This T cell receptor (beta chain) came from a study of Graves' ophthalmopathy and Graves' hyperthyroidism. Ten or more counts support this clonotype. Its antigen remains unknown. Findings of the study overall: Among expanded thyroid clonotypes above 0.001 frequency, most also occurred in blood.

This CDR3 region has 15 residues. V lost 9 bases and J lost 0, with 12 bases in between. Germline-derived CDR1 and CDR2 are ENHRY and SYGVKD. The TCR beta CDR3 regions underwent amplification from RNA transcripts. Second-round multiplex PCR came after a first-round RT-PCR that employed HTBI primers. One entry per CDR3 protein results from TCRdb running MiXCR on the multiplex PCR reads. The table includes approximately 640,000 distinct CDR3 sequences, approximately 39% detected once. This sequence originates from an adult man with Graves' ophthalmopathy. The V and J genes are TRBV10-3 and TRBJ2-6; D uncertain. What was sequenced was peripheral blood. The CDR3 is CAILGISSGANVLTF. In nucleotides, the CDR3 is TGTGCCATACTCGGTATATCCTCTGGGGCCAACGTCCTGACTTTC.